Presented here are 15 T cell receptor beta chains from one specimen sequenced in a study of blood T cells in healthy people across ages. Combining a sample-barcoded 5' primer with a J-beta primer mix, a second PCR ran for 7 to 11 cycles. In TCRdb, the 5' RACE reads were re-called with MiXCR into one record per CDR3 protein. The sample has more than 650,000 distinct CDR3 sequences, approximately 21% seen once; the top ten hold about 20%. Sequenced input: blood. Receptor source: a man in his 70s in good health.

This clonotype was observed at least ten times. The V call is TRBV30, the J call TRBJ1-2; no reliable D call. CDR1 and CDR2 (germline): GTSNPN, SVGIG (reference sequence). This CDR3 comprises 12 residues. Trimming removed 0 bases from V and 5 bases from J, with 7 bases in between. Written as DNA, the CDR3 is TGTGCCTGGAGTGTGGGCAGATATGGCTACACCTTC. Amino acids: CAWSVGRYGYTF.

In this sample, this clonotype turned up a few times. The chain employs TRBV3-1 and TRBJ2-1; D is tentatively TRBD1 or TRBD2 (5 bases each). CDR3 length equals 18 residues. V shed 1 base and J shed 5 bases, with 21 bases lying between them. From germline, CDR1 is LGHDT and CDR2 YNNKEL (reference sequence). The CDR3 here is CASSQVEYSPRGHNEQFF. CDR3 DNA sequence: TGTGCCAGCAGCCAAGTGGAGTACTCCCCCCGGGGCCACAATGAGCAGTTCTTC.

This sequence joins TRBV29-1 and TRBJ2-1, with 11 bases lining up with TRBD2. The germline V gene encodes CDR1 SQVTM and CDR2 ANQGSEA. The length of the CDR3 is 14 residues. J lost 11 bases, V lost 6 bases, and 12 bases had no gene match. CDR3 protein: CSVQTSGKADKQFF. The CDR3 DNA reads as TGCAGCGTCCAGACTAGCGGGAAAGCAGATAAGCAGTTCTTC.

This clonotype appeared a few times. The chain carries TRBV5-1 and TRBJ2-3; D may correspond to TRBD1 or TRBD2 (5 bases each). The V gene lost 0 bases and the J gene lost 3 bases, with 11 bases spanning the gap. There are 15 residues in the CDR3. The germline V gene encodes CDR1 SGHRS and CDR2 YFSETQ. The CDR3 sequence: CASSLGPGATDTQYF. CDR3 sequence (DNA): TGCGCCAGCAGCTTGGGCCCCGGGGCAACAGATACGCAGTATTTT.

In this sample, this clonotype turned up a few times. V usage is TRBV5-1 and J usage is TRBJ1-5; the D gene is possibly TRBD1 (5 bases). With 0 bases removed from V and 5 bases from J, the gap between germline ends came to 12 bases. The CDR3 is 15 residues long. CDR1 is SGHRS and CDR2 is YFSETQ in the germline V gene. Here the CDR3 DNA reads TGCGCCAGCAGCTTGGGGGGGTTAACAGATCAGCCCCAGCATTTT. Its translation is CASSLGGLTDQPQHF.

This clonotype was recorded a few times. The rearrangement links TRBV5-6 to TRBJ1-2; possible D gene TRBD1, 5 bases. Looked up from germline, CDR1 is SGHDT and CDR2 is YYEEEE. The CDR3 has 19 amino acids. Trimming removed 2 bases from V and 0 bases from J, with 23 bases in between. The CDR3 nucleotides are TGTGCCAGCAGCTTTCTCCCGGGGCAGGGCGGAGTGGCTAACTATGGCTACACCTTC. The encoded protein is CASSFLPGQGGVANYGYTF.

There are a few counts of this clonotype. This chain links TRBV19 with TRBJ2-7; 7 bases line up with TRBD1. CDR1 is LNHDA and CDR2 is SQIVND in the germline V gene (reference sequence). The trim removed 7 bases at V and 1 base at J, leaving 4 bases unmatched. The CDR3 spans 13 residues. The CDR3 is CASNGTVSYEQYF. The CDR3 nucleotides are TGTGCCAGTAACGGGACAGTATCCTACGAGCAGTACTTC.

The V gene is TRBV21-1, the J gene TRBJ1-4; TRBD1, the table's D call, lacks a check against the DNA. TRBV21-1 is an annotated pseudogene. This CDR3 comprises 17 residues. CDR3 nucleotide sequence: TGTGCCAGCAGCAAAGGGACAAGGAGGCCCACCACCGAAAAACTGTTTTTT. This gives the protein CASSKGTRRPTTEKLFF.

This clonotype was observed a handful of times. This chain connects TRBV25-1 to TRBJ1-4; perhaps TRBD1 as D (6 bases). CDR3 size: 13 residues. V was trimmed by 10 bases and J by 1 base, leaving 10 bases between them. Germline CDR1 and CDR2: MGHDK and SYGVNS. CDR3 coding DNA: TGTGCCACCAAGGGGGGAACTAATGAAAAACTGTTTTTT. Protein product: CATKGGTNEKLFF.

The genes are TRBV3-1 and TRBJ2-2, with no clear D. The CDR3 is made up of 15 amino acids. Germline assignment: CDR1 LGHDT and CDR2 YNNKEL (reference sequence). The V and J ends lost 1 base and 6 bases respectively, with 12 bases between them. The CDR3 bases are TGTGCCAGCAGCCAAGGGACCCAAAACCCCGGGGAGCTGTTTTTT. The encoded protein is CASSQGTQNPGELFF.

The CDR3 sequence: CASSFTPLYEQYF. CDR3 coding DNA: TGTGCCAGCAGTTTCACCCCCCTCTACGAGCAGTACTTC. The chain joins TRBV27 to TRBJ2-7; no reliable D call. This CDR3 contains 13 residues. V lost 3 bases, J lost 3 bases, and 9 bases lay in between. Germline-derived CDR1 and CDR2 are MNHEY and SMNVEV (reference sequence).

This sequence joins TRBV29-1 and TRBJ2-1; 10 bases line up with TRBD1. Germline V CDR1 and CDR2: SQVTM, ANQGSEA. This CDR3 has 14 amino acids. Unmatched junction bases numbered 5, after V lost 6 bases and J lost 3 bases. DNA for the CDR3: TGCAGCGTCGACCGGGACAGGGGCTACAATGAGCAGTTCTTC. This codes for CSVDRDRGYNEQFF.

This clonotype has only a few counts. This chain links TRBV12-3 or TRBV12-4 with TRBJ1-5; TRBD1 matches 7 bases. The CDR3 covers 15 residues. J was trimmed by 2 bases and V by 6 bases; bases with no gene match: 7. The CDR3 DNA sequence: TGTGCCAGCAGGGAGACAGGGAGGGGCAATCAGCCCCAGCATTTT. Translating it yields CASRETGRGNQPQHF.

The CDR3 loop is CSARAYSGREQFF. CDR3 sequence (DNA): TGCAGTGCTAGAGCTTATAGCGGGAGGGAGCAGTTCTTC. The V and J genes are TRBV20-1 and TRBJ2-5; 10 nucleotides agree with TRBD2. The J call is in doubt because the DNA end fits TRBJ2-1 better. Germline loops: CDR1 DFQATT, CDR2 SNEGSKA (reference sequence). The CDR3 has 13 amino acids.

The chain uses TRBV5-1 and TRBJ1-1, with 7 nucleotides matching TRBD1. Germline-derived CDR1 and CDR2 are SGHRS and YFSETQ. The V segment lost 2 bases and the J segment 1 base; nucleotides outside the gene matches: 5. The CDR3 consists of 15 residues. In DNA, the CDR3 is TGCGCCAGCAGCTTTGGGACAGTCGGGAACACTGAAGCTTTCTTT. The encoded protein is CASSFGTVGNTEAFF. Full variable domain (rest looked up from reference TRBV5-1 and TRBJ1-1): KAGVTQTPRYLIKTRGQQVTLSCSPISGHRSVSWYQQTPGQGLQFLFEYFSETQRNKGNFPGRFSGRQFSNSRSEMNVSTLELGDSALYLCASSFGTVGNTEAFFGQGTRLTVV.